This record concerns one T cell receptor (beta chain) sequence. Authors' analysis steps: From reference gene primer amplification, estimates of nucleated cell counts were derived. Generated by immunoSEQ multiplex PCR, the TCRdb table keeps only in-frame clones and is missing some. V and J calls and clone size are given by that table; D and trimming were obtained from the DNA. The sample lists about 94,000 clones; more than 65% were seen once. CDR1 and CDR2 from the germline V gene are SGHDT and YYEEEE. The CDR3 runs to 13 residues. The V end lost 2 bases, the J end lost 9 bases, and 12 bases lay between the germline ends. This specimen belongs to a study of blood T cell repertoires in COVID-19. Background on the study: The United States, Italy and Spain provided the acute and convalescent COVID-19 samples. PBMCs, B-cell-depleted T cells, or T cells were the source of the cDNA or gDNA that made up the material.

This chain uses TRBV5-6 with TRBJ2-1, with a tentative D call TRBD2 (6 bases). The specimen sequenced was peripheral blood. The clonotype originates from a man aged 55 to 70 with acute or convalescent COVID-19. In DNA, the CDR3 is TGTGCCAGCAGCTTTATTGGGGAGGCTGAGCAGTTCTTC. Translation: CASSFIGEAEQFF.